These 27 T cell receptor beta chains originate from one sample sequenced in a study of blood T cell repertoires in COVID-19. TCRdb keeps only in-frame clones here, not all; method: immunoSEQ multiplex PCR. The sample holds about 200,000 clones, about 83% seen once. Sequencing was performed on peripheral blood. The receptors here all came from a woman in her forties or fifties with acute or convalescent COVID-19.

A single count supports this clone. The chain joins TRBV11-3 to TRBJ2-1; 7 nucleotides align to TRBD1. Germline CDR1 is SGHNT and CDR2 is YENEEA. The V segment lost 1 base and the J segment 8 bases; nucleotides outside the gene matches: 5. CDR3 size: 14 residues. The CDR3: CASSLADRLDEQFF. CDR3 DNA: TGTGCCAGCAGCTTAGCGGACAGGCTGGATGAGCAGTTCTTC.

The V gene is TRBV6-2 or TRBV6-3, the J gene TRBJ2-7; TRBD2 agrees at 12 bases. V was pared by 7 bases and J by 2 bases, with 9 bases of the junction left unmatched. CDR3 size: 16 residues. Per germline, CDR1 MNHEY and CDR2 SVGEGT. As DNA, the CDR3 is TGTGCCAGCACCCCAACCCTAGCGGGAGGGCCCTACGAGCAGTACTTC. It is translated as CASTPTLAGGPYEQYF.

The J gene is TRBJ1-3, the V gene TRBV9; weak D call: TRBD1 (6 bases). The CDR3 contains 15 residues. Germline V CDR1 and CDR2: SGDLS, YYNGEE. Trimming left V 0 bases short and J 8 bases short, with 15 bases between. This chain's CDR3 is CASSVGGGSLDTIYF. CDR3 in DNA: TGTGCCAGCAGCGTAGGCGGGGGCTCGTTGGACACCATATATTTT.

The rearrangement joins TRBV5-4 to TRBJ2-5; possible D gene TRBD2, 6 bases. This CDR3 has 15 residues. Trimming took 4 bases from V and 1 from J, leaving 14 bases between them. Germline V CDR1 and CDR2: SGHNT, YYREEE (reference sequence). CDR3 DNA sequence: TGTGCCAGCAGCGCGGGACTCCAGACCCAAGAGACCCAGTACTTC. It is translated as CASSAGLQTQETQYF.

This clone has just a few counts. In DNA, the CDR3 is TGTGCCAGCAGCTTAGAGTTAACGGACTTCGGTGTTTCGGGAGTGTATACGCAGTATTTT. Amino acid sequence: CASSLELTDFGVSGVYTQYF. V is TRBV13 and J is TRBJ2-3; the D gene is possibly TRBD2 (6 bases). The V end lost 1 base, the J end lost 7 bases, and 30 bases lay between the germline ends. Germline V lookup: CDR1 PRHDT, CDR2 FYEKMQ (reference sequence). The CDR3 contains 20 residues.

V gene TRBV25-1 combines with J gene TRBJ2-7; 9 nucleotides match TRBD1. Germline lookup yields CDR1 MGHDK and CDR2 SYGVNS. The ends lost 6 bases at V and 2 bases at J; junction bases unmatched: 5. The CDR3 spans 14 residues. CDR3 protein: CASRGQGPTYEQYF. The CDR3 nucleotides are TGTGCCAGCAGGGGACAGGGACCGACCTACGAGCAGTACTTC.

The chain combines TRBV5-8 with TRBJ2-1; possible D gene TRBD1, 6 bases. Germline assignment: CDR1 SGHTS and CDR2 YDEGEE. The length of the CDR3 is 15 residues. Trimming cost V 0 bases and J 4 bases, with 11 bases left between them. CDR3 bases: TGTGCCAGCAGCTTGGAGTCCGGACAGTACAATGAGCAGTTCTTC. It codes for CASSLESGQYNEQFF. Full variable domain (missing parts from reference TRBV5-8 and TRBJ2-1): EAGVTQSPTHLIKTRGQQATLRCSPISGHTSVYWYQQALGLGLQFLLWYDEGEERNRGNFPPRFSGRQFPNYSSELNVNALELEDSALYLCASSLESGQYNEQFFGPGTRLTVL.

The chain uses TRBV3-1 (or the pseudogene TRBV3-2) and TRBJ2-1, with D perhaps matching TRBD2 (5 bases). Germline V gives CDR1 LGHDT, CDR2 YNNKEL (reference sequence). This CDR3 is built from 12 residues. Trimming cost V 0 bases and J 11 bases, with 8 bases left between them. The CDR3 DNA is TGTGCCAGCAGCCAAGAACGGACTCAGCAGTTCTTC. This encodes CASSQERTQQFF.

This rearrangement joins TRBV5-1 to TRBJ1-1; 7 bases fit TRBD1. The germline gives CDR1 SGHRS, CDR2 YFSETQ. The CDR3 has 15 residues. The junction had 6 bases not matched to a gene; V was cut back by 4 bases and J by 0 bases. In nucleotides, the CDR3 is TGCGCCAGCAGCAGTGGGACAGAGATGAACACTGAAGCTTTCTTT. Protein: CASSSGTEMNTEAFF. Together with reference TRBV5-1 and TRBJ1-1, the CDR3 gives the full variable domain: KAGVTQTPRYLIKTRGQQVTLSCSPISGHRSVSWYQQTPGQGLQFLFEYFSETQRNKGNFPGRFSGRQFSNSRSEMNVSTLELGDSALYLCASSSGTEMNTEAFFGQGTRLTVV.

This clone was counted only a few times. The gene calls are TRBV6-2 or TRBV6-3 and TRBJ2-7, with a weak D call TRBD1 (5 bases). Trimming took 5 bases from V and 0 from J, leaving 14 bases between them. The CDR3 has 15 amino acids. The V gene's germline CDR1 is MNHEY and CDR2 SVGEGT. The CDR3 DNA sequence: TGTGCCAGCAGTGATGAGACAGTCGCCTCCTACGAGCAGTACTTC. Translation: CASSDETVASYEQYF.

The chain combines TRBV11-3 with TRBJ2-1; TRBD2 agrees at 10 bases. Per germline, CDR1 SGHNT and CDR2 YENEEA. The CDR3 is 13 residues long. With 11 bases clipped from V and 6 bases from J, the junction kept 7 bases outside the gene matches. CDR3 sequence: CASSEREGNEQFF. The CDR3, as DNA: TGTGCCTCCTCCGAGCGGGAGGGCAATGAGCAGTTCTTC.

CDR3 DNA sequence: TGTGCCAGCAGTCCCCGGGACAGGGGTCCTCGTGGCTACACCTTC. Its protein is CASSPRDRGPRGYTF. The chain combines TRBV27 with TRBJ1-2, with 10 bases identical to TRBD1. The CDR3 runs to 15 residues. J lost 7 bases, V lost 5 bases, and 10 bases had no gene match. The germline V gene encodes CDR1 MNHEY and CDR2 SMNVEV (reference sequence).

J is TRBJ2-7 and V is TRBV29-1; 7 positions match TRBD2. The ends lost 7 bases at V and 7 bases at J; junction bases unmatched: 7. This CDR3 has 11 amino acids. Per germline, CDR1 SQVTM and CDR2 ANQGSEA. The CDR3 here is CSASLGGEQYF. The CDR3 region has the DNA TGCAGCGCCTCGTTGGGGGGGGAGCAGTACTTC.

This clone has more than one count but fewer than ten. V gene TRBV21-1 combines with J gene TRBJ1-5; TRBD1 is taken as the D call from the table, unchecked against the DNA. TRBV21-1 is classified as a pseudogene. This CDR3 has 16 amino acids. In DNA, the CDR3 is TGTGCCAGCAGCGGACAGGTACCCGGCGAATCGCGCCCCCAGCATTTT. It yields the protein CASSGQVPGESRPQHF.

V and J are TRBV5-1 and TRBJ2-7, with 7 bases that match TRBD1. There are 13 residues in the CDR3. V lost 6 bases and J lost 5; bases outside the gene matches: 8. The germline CDR1 and CDR2 sequences are SGHRS and YFSETQ. The chain's CDR3 is CASTHPGQDEQYF. DNA of the CDR3: TGCGCCAGCACCCACCCAGGACAGGACGAGCAGTACTTC.

The rearrangement joins TRBV12-3 or TRBV12-4 to TRBJ1-3; D gene uncertain. The CDR3 length is 13 residues. Trimming removed 1 base at V and 5 bases at J, with 6 bases between. CDR3 protein: CASSLGGRNTIYF. CDR3 sequence (DNA): TGTGCCAGCAGTTTAGGAGGGAGAAACACCATATATTTT.

This sequence joins TRBV5-4 and TRBJ2-1; the D is unclear. Trimming left V 2 bases short and J 3 bases short, with 3 bases between. The CDR3 covers 12 residues. Germline V gene sequence: CDR1 SGHNT, CDR2 YYREEE (reference sequence). The CDR3, as DNA: TGTGCCAGCAGCTTCAACTACAATGAGCAGTTCTTC. Its translation is CASSFNYNEQFF.

CDR3 sequence (DNA): TGTGCCAGCAGCCCATACCAGGGGGCGACTGAAGCTTTCTTT. Amino acid sequence: CASSPYQGATEAFF. The chain combines TRBV28 with TRBJ1-1; 8 bases align to TRBD1. The CDR3 runs to 14 residues. Germline values: CDR1 MDHEN, CDR2 SYDVKM. The V and J ends lost 6 bases and 5 bases, in that order; junction bases with no gene match: 8.

This chain uses TRBV6-4 with TRBJ1-1; the D is unclear. Deletions cut 2 bases from V and 0 bases from J, with 4 bases between. The CDR3 loop spans 13 amino acids. The germline CDR1 and CDR2 sequences are MRHNA and SNTAGT. DNA of the CDR3: TGTGCCAGCAGTGACAGCATGAACACTGAAGCTTTCTTT. As protein: CASSDSMNTEAFF.

This chain uses TRBV18 with TRBJ2-7, with D maybe TRBD1 (5 bases). The CDR3 loop spans 14 amino acids. Deletions cut 6 bases from V and 2 bases from J, with 14 bases between. Germline V gene lookup returns CDR1 KGHSH and CDR2 LQKENI. The CDR3 DNA is TGTGCCAGCTCGGAACTCCAGGGTCCCTACGAGCAGTACTTC. Encoded protein: CASSELQGPYEQYF.

The rearrangement links TRBV30 to TRBJ2-7; D is undetermined. Germline loops: CDR1 GTSNPN, CDR2 SVGIG (reference sequence). This CDR3 region has 12 residues. V shed 0 bases and J shed 1 base, with 4 bases lying between them. Written as DNA, the CDR3 is TGTGCCTGGAGTGTCTTTTCCTACGAGCAGTACTTC. Residues: CAWSVFSYEQYF.

This chain connects TRBV3-1 (or the pseudogene TRBV3-2) to TRBJ2-7; TRBD2 agrees at 8 bases. Looked up from germline, CDR1 is LGHDT and CDR2 is YNNKEL (reference sequence). The CDR3 has 16 residues. V lost 1 base to trimming and J lost 2 bases; unmatched junction nucleotides: 7. CDR3 nucleotides: TGTGCCAGCAGCCAAGCTGGGGACGGGAGGGCCTACGAGCAGTACTTC. This translates into CASSQAGDGRAYEQYF.

This chain uses TRBV9 with TRBJ2-1; tentative D call: TRBD1 (6 bases). Trimming removed 0 bases from V and 5 bases from J, with 9 bases in between. The CDR3 is 14 residues long. The germline V gene encodes CDR1 SGDLS and CDR2 YYNGEE. The CDR3 protein is CASSVGSGDNEQFF. CDR3 nucleotides: TGTGCCAGCAGCGTAGGGTCAGGGGACAATGAGCAGTTCTTC.

The chain links TRBV6-5 to TRBJ2-6, with D perhaps matching TRBD2 (6 bases). V was clipped by 0 bases and J by 0 bases, with 6 bases between them. This CDR3 contains 16 residues. Germline CDR1 MNHEY, CDR2 SVGAGI. CDR3 protein: CASSYSGLSGANVLTF. The CDR3 DNA follows: TGTGCCAGCAGTTACTCGGGACTCTCTGGGGCCAACGTCCTGACTTTC.

The genes are TRBV11-2 and TRBJ1-2, with D perhaps matching TRBD1 (5 bases). CDR3 length equals 13 residues. Per germline, CDR1 SGHAT and CDR2 FQNNGV. V was pared by 4 bases and J by 7 bases, with 13 bases between. The CDR3 protein is CASSSSGITGYTF. DNA of the CDR3: TGTGCCAGCAGCTCCTCAGGGATTACTGGCTACACCTTC.

The V call is TRBV6-6, the J call TRBJ2-7; TRBD2 aligns across 12 bases. J gave up 1 base and V 6 bases, and 4 bases lay outside the gene matches. This CDR3 has 15 residues. Germline V lookup: CDR1 MNHNY, CDR2 SVGAGI (reference sequence). Here the CDR3 reads CASRPGLAGSYEQYF. The DNA for the CDR3 is TGTGCCAGCAGACCCGGACTAGCGGGATCCTACGAGCAGTACTTC.

This clone was seen more than once but under ten times. V usage is TRBV28 and J usage is TRBJ1-3, with D unresolved. Trimming stripped 5 bases from V and 0 bases from J, with 17 bases between. CDR3 length: 17 amino acids. Germline CDR1 and CDR2: MDHEN and SYDVKM. In DNA, the CDR3 is TGTGCCAGCAGTCCATGGGAGGGAGGCCCCTCTGGAAACACCATATATTTT. Protein sequence: CASSPWEGGPSGNTIYF.